This T cell receptor (beta chain) stems from a study of radiation and T cells in renal cell carcinoma. CDR1 MDHEN and CDR2 SYDVKM come from the germline V gene. Germline trimming cut 7 bases from V and 4 bases from J; bases unmatched to any gene: 20. The CDR3 length is 18 residues. Time point: baseline pretreatment blood. Treatment of the sample: 15 Gy SBRT to primary tumor, nephrectomy 4 weeks later. Using immunoSEQ multiplex PCR, the repertoire was profiled, and TCRdb retains in-frame clones only, with some absent. In the table there are some 120,000 clones, roughly 80% of which are singletons. The receptor was isolated from a woman in her sixties with renal cell carcinoma. The sample in question was blood, obtained from a patient whose treatment included radiotherapy and nephrectomy. This chain links TRBV28 with TRBJ1-1, with 8 bases fitting TRBD1. CDR3 in amino acids: CASISTPFTSGGPTEAFF. CDR3 DNA: TGTGCCAGCATATCCACACCTTTCACCTCAGGGGGCCCCACTGAAGCTTTCTTT.